A selection of T cell receptor beta chains follows, all from one sample in a study of Ad26.COV2.S vaccination and SARS-CoV-2 variants. Produced via immunoSEQ multiplex PCR; TCRdb's table is partial and in-frame only. In the table there are about 330,000 clones, under 90% of which are singletons. The specimen comprised peripheral blood, sampled in a trial of Ad26.COV2.S vaccine versus placebo. The receptors shown here come from a person aged 18-65 years who received the Ad26.COV2.S COVID-19 vaccine or a placebo. The CDR3 runs from the conserved cysteine through the conserved F or W. D genes are given only for firm matches. The size entry is marked missing in some rows and otherwise reads once, few, many or a size class.

TRBJ1-1 . TRBV30 . 10 CAWSQIEAFF TGTGCCTGGAGTCAGATTGAAGCTTTCTTT
TRBJ1-6 . TRBV9 . 15 CASSVGSSYNSPLHF TGTGCCAGCAGCGTAGGGAGCTCCTATAATTCACCCCTCCACTTT
TRBJ1-5 . TRBV6-2/TRBV6-3 . 12 CASSSVVGPQHF TGTGCCAGCAGTTCCGTGGTTGGGCCCCAGCATTTT
TRBJ2-7 . TRBV7-2 . 15 CASSSIGGGNREQYF TGTGCCAGCAGCTCTATAGGGGGGGGCAATAGAGAGCAGTACTTC
TRBJ2-3 . TRBV6-4 once 15 CASRQRERTGDTQYF TGTGCCAGTCGGCAGAGGGAGCGGACGGGGGATACGCAATATTTT
TRBJ1-2 . TRBV4-1 . 17 CASSPSSWTGANYGYTF TGCGCCAGCAGCCCTTCAAGTTGGACCGGAGCTAACTATGGCTACACCTTC
TRBJ1-2 . TRBV28 . 13 CASTLGRGYGYTF TGTGCCAGCACCCTCGGACGGGGGTATGGCTACACCTTC
TRBJ2-7 . TRBV19 . 13 CASRRQANYEQYF TGTGCCAGTAGGCGACAGGCAAACTACGAGCAGTACTTC
TRBJ2-1 TRBD2 TRBV18 . 16 CASSPEGTSGITEQFF TGTGCCAGCTCACCGGAAGGGACTAGCGGGATCACTGAGCAGTTCTTC
TRBJ2-3 TRBD2 TRBV7-9 . 17 CASSVLAGAETTDTQYF TGTGCCAGCAGCGTGCTAGCGGGAGCGGAGACCACAGATACGCAGTATTTT
TRBJ1-2 . TRBV19 . 13 CASSPRSRDGYTF TGTGCCAGTAGCCCTCGGAGCAGAGATGGCTACACCTTC
TRBJ1-2 TRBD1 TRBV28 . 16 CASIRLSRTGGYGYTF TGTGCCAGCATTAGATTAAGCAGGACAGGGGGCTATGGCTACACCTTC
TRBJ1-4 . TRBV28 once 17 CASSTYPVFRTNEKLFF TGTGCCAGCAGCACCTACCCGGTTTTCAGAACTAATGAAAAACTGTTTTTT